The rows below give T cell receptor beta chains drawn from one sample of a study of vaccination effects on CD4 cells after COVID-19. This table comes from immunoSEQ multiplex PCR, and its TCRdb copy is limited to in-frame clones, with some not included. The sample has 35,000 to 40,000 clones, approximately 78% seen once. Which antigens these TCRs recognize remains unknown. This specimen was CD4+ T cells from PBMCs cultured with HCoV-NL63 spike peptides, taken before COVID-19 vaccination. These receptors were taken from a human donor who had a prior SARS-CoV-2 infection. Both conserved end residues are trimmed from each CDR3. The order of the fields is V gene, CDR3 protein.

v_gene: TRBV9; CDR3aa: ASSPLTGVSGANVLT
v_gene: TRBV7-8; CDR3aa: ASSSDGENQPQH
v_gene: TRBV18; CDR3aa: ASSPGAGFLELF
v_gene: TRBV7-3; CDR3aa: ASSSRTWGDTQY
v_gene: TRBV30; CDR3aa: AWSPVTGLEQY
v_gene: TRBV4-2; CDR3aa: ASSQDLFTGGGWEQY
v_gene: TRBV18; CDR3aa: ASSPASQETQY
v_gene: TRBV30; CDR3aa: AWSRLMSSYEQY
v_gene: TRBV12-2; CDR3aa: ASRLAPHGY
v_gene: TRBV4-1; CDR3aa: ASSQGRQGNYGYT
v_gene: TRBV18; CDR3aa: ASSPTGQSNYGYT
v_gene: TRBV2; CDR3aa: ASRSGVVDEQF
v_gene: TRBV30; CDR3aa: AWSVKAGGAQDFNQPQH
v_gene: TRBV18; CDR3aa: ASSPPSKTDTQY
v_gene: TRBV3-1/TRBV3-2; CDR3aa: ASSQNRANTQY
v_gene: TRBV5-1; CDR3aa: ASSLVPRTGELF
v_gene: TRBV3-1/TRBV3-2; CDR3aa: ASSPLSVDEKLF
v_gene: TRBV7-9; CDR3aa: ASSDPRRNTGELF
v_gene: TRBV6-1; CDR3aa: ASSDQGVRDTEAF
v_gene: TRBV5-4; CDR3aa: ASSLASNYGYT
v_gene: TRBV18; CDR3aa: ASSPADSQAETQY
v_gene: TRBV12-3/TRBV12-4; CDR3aa: ASREGNEQY
v_gene: TRBV7-9; CDR3aa: ASSSPTGVSYEQY
v_gene: TRBV19; CDR3aa: ASNRGPTVSNQPQH
v_gene: TRBV24-1; CDR3aa: ATSDSYPTGRQETQY
v_gene: TRBV7-3; CDR3aa: ASSSPTGHRT
v_gene: TRBV7-2; CDR3aa: ASSLVAASETQY
v_gene: TRBV18; CDR3aa: ASSPPGSSTTQY
v_gene: TRBV6-4; CDR3aa: ASSDSLVTGKELTDTQY
v_gene: TRBV3-1/TRBV3-2; CDR3aa: ASSQRGGPHGYT
v_gene: TRBV11-2; CDR3aa: ASSHLSAGAKNIQY
v_gene: TRBV4-3; CDR3aa: ASSQETAPASEQF
v_gene: TRBV6-2/TRBV6-3; CDR3aa: ASSYSRGGSSYEQY